This entry describes one TCR beta chain. What it recognizes is unknown. TCRdb's copy holds only in-frame clones and misses some; the assay was immunoSEQ multiplex PCR. The data contain 60,000 to 80,000 clones, 79% of them singletons. This record comes from a study of OX40 agonist ivuxolimab in advanced cancers. Study-wide results and limits: Doses of 0.1 to 3.0 mg/kg were accompanied by clonal expansion of CD4+ and CD8+ blood T cells by week 6. Expanded peripheral T cell antigen specificity was not determined.

Between the trimmed V and J ends, which lost 7 bases and 2 bases, there was a span of 15 bases. Germline V lookup: CDR1 SGHTA, CDR2 FQGNSA. The CDR3 contains 15 residues. The source was CD4+ or CD8+ T cells sorted from blood, collected in a trial of the OX40 agonist ivuxolimab. The V call is TRBV7-2, the J call TRBJ2-1; no clear D gene. The source is an adult with an advanced solid tumor such as melanoma, head and neck, liver or kidney cancer. CDR3 loop: CASTLDGNPYNEQFF. CDR3 bases: TGTGCCAGCACCCTCGACGGAAATCCCTACAATGAGCAGTTCTTC. Based on the CDR3 plus reference TRBV7-2 and TRBJ2-1, the full variable domain is GAGVSQSPSNKVTEKGKDVELRCDPISGHTALYWYRQSLGQGLEFLIYFQGNSAPDKSGLPSDRFSAERTGGSVSTLTIQRTQQEDSAVYLCASTLDGNPYNEQFFGPGTRLTVL.